The clone carrying this T cell receptor (beta chain) was recorded only once. The target antigen is unknown. This sample is drawn from a study of shared clonotypes between healthy human individuals. Overall study context: Donors, aged 18 to 49, were a couple of women and a few men. The study's findings and limits: Tissues were not sampled, only blood, and their repertoires likely differ.

The method was immunoSEQ multiplex PCR; TCRdb's version includes in-frame clones alone and lacks a portion of them. Of about 480,000 clones listed, roughly 85% were seen once; the top ten hold roughly an eighth. There are 16 residues in the CDR3. Trimming took 0 bases from V and 5 from J, leaving 16 bases between them. CDR1 SGHNT and CDR2 YYREEE come from the germline V gene (reference sequence). Free of recent acute infections or vaccinations, the donors were healthy HIV-negative adults. Each sample came from a Caucasian adult donor living in Nashville, Tennessee. The V gene is TRBV5-4, the J gene TRBJ2-3; D is perhaps TRBD1 or TRBD2 (5 bases each). The sequenced sample was PBMCs. The clonotype originates from a woman aged 40 to 50 in good health. Some clones in this sample may be carry-over from other donors' samples. Written as DNA, the CDR3 is TGTGCCAGCAGCTTGGGGACACCCGGAGGTGGAGATACGCAGTATTTT. Its translation is CASSLGTPGGGDTQYF.